This entry lists 19 T cell receptor beta chains sequenced from one sample in a study of CD4 and CD8 cells across lung adenocarcinoma regions. TCRdb re-called the PCR reads through MiXCR, storing one row per CDR3 protein. The top ten hold around 28% of the sample, which has around 19,000 distinct CDR3 sequences, roughly half seen once. The specimen sequenced was CD8+ T cells from the center of a lung tumor. The receptor set was obtained from a female donor with lung adenocarcinoma. The CD4 and CD8 labels of this study may be unreliable.

Relative to its sample, this clonotype is medium-sized. The genes are TRBV10-1 and TRBJ2-3, with no clear D. Between the trimmed V and J ends, which lost 3 bases and 5 bases, there was a span of 9 bases. This CDR3 is 13 amino acids long. Germline-derived CDR1 and CDR2 are WNHNN and SYGVQD (reference sequence). CDR3 sequence (DNA): TGCGCCAGCAGTGAAGGCGCCCAAGATACGCAGTATTTT. The encoded protein is CASSEGAQDTQYF.

To note about this clonotype: At one end the junction does not follow the germline gene, possibly because of a read error. The chain recombines TRBV10-1 with TRBJ2-3, with D possibly TRBD2 on 6 matching bases. The end of the DNA fits TRBJ2-7 better, so the J call may be wrong. CDR3 length equals 14 residues. CDR1 is WNHNN and CDR2 is SYGVQD in the germline V gene (reference sequence). As DNA, the CDR3 is TGCGCGAGCAGCGGGCGACGAGACCCAGATACGCAGTACTTC. Residues: CASSGRRDPDTQYF.

To note about this clonotype: At one end, the junction sequence differs from germline, possibly due to a read error. This sequence joins TRBV27 and TRBJ2-5; D perhaps matches TRBD1 (6 bases). There are 16 residues in the CDR3. Germline V gene lookup returns CDR1 MNHEY and CDR2 SMNVEV (reference sequence). CDR3 residues: CASRGAGTRDQETQYF. The CDR3 coding sequence is TGTGCCAGCAGGGGGGCCGGGACCCGGGACCAAGAGACGCAGTACTTT.

There are a few counts of this clonotype. The rearrangement links TRBV6-1 to TRBJ2-1; 10 bases align to TRBD1. CDR1 is MNHNS, CDR2 SASEGT, per germline. The CDR3 is 14 amino acids. V lost 3 bases and J lost 8; bases outside the gene matches: 4. CDR3 residues: CASSEGTGADEQFF. The CDR3 DNA follows: TGTGCCAGCAGTGAGGGGACAGGGGCGGATGAGCAGTTCTTC.

The chain couples TRBV20-1 to TRBJ2-1, with 8 bases aligning to TRBD2. The assigned J gene may be wrong: the sequence end matches TRBJ2-5 better. The V gene's germline CDR1 is DFQATT and CDR2 SNEGSKA (reference sequence). CDR3 length: 13 amino acids. The CDR3 loop reads CSASGRVSETQYF. The CDR3 nucleotides are TGCAGTGCTAGCGGGAGGGTTTCAGAGACCCAGTACTTC.

This clonotype was recorded at least ten times. This rearrangement joins TRBV10-1 to TRBJ1-4; D remains unclear. The CDR3 loop spans 13 amino acids. Between the trimmed V and J ends, which lost 4 bases and 12 bases, there was a span of 15 bases. The V gene's germline CDR1 is WNHNN and CDR2 SYGVQD (reference sequence). The CDR3 protein is CASSVGPFGELFF. The CDR3 DNA reads TGCGCCAGCAGTGTTGGACCGTTCGGGGAACTGTTTTTT.

The chain recombines TRBV27 with TRBJ2-1; 10 bases are a match to TRBD2. The DNA end favors TRBJ2-5, so the J call may be wrong. Germline-derived CDR1 and CDR2 are MNHEY and SMNVEV (reference sequence). This CDR3 is built from 16 residues. CDR3 residues: CASSFRAGGLTETQYF. CDR3 nucleotides: TGTGCCAGCAGTTTTAGAGCGGGGGGGCTAACGGAGACCCAGTACTTC.

This rearrangement joins TRBV10-1 to TRBJ2-3; D assignment may be TRBD1 or TRBD2 (5 bases each). CDR1 is WNHNN and CDR2 is SYGVQD in the germline V gene (reference sequence). Trimming took off 2 bases at V and 10 bases at J, with 22 bases between the two ends. There are 16 residues in the CDR3. Written as DNA, the CDR3 is TGCGCCAGCAGTGAGCTCCAGGGTGCGAGCACCGGGGCGCAGTATTTT. Its translation is CASSELQGASTGAQYF.

This clonotype showed up many times. J is TRBJ2-1 and V is TRBV6-1, with D unresolved. Germline lookup yields CDR1 MNHNS and CDR2 SASEGT. V dropped 5 bases and J dropped 4 bases, with 12 bases sitting between them. The CDR3 consists of 14 residues. In DNA form, the CDR3 reads TGTGCCAGCAGTATTGTGAGAAAGTACAATGAGCAGTTCTTC. It translates to CASSIVRKYNEQFF.

In this sample, this clonotype turned up many times. The chain joins TRBV27 to TRBJ2-3; the match to TRBD2 covers 13 bases. After removal of 5 bases from V and 5 bases from J, the junction contained 13 bases not matched to a gene. Germline-derived CDR1 and CDR2 are MNHEY and SMNVEV (reference sequence). The length of the CDR3 is 18 residues. The CDR3 bases are TGTGCCAGCAGTCATTATCCGGGACTAGCGGGAAAAGAAGATACGCAGTATTTT. Translated: CASSHYPGLAGKEDTQYF.

On this clonotype: The junction does not match germline at one end; this may be a read error. The chain recombines TRBV10-1 with TRBJ2-3; D unclear. The CDR3 is 14 amino acids. CDR1 and CDR2 from the germline V gene are WNHNN and SYGVQD (reference sequence). In DNA, the CDR3 is TGCGCCAGCAGGGAGCCGAGAGGCACAGATATGCAGTATTTC. Protein product: CASREPRGTDMQYF.

Notes on this clonotype: At one boundary the junction diverges from the germline segment, which might be a read error. This chain joins TRBV12-3 or TRBV12-4 and TRBJ2-5; tentatively, D is TRBD2 (5 bases). This CDR3 comprises 14 residues. The CDR3 spells CAGTPGSDPETQYF. Here the CDR3 DNA reads TGTGCCGGCACCCCGGGGAGTGACCCAGAGACCCAGTACTTT.

The genes are TRBV14 and TRBJ2-4; TRBD2 matches at 10 bases. Matching the DNA end better, TRBJ2-1 makes the J call doubtful. The germline V gene has CDR1 SGHDN and CDR2 FVKESK. The length of the CDR3 is 16 residues. The CDR3 loop is CASSQLSGRARDEQFF. The CDR3, as DNA: TGTGCCAGCAGCCAACTCAGCGGGAGGGCCCGTGATGAGCAGTTCTTC.

This chain connects TRBV7-2 to TRBJ2-7; D is unresolved. Germline loops: CDR1 SGHTA, CDR2 FQGNSA. The CDR3 covers 11 residues. With 7 bases removed from V and 2 bases from J, the gap between germline ends came to 6 bases. CDR3 amino acids: CASTDTYEQYF. CDR3 coding DNA: TGTGCCAGCACCGATACCTACGAGCAGTACTTC.

This rearrangement joins TRBV6-1 to TRBJ2-1; D not certain. Germline V CDR1 and CDR2: MNHNS, SASEGT. Between the trimmed V and J ends, which lost 1 base and 2 bases, there was a span of 3 bases. This CDR3 region has 13 residues. The CDR3 protein is CASSEGAYNEQFF. The CDR3 DNA sequence: TGTGCCAGCAGTGAAGGGGCCTACAATGAGCAGTTCTTC.

Note on this clonotype: A junction end diverges from the germline sequence, so it may reflect a read error. The chain is built from TRBV27 and TRBJ2-2, with 14 bases lining up with TRBD2. The CDR3 length is 17 residues. The V gene's germline CDR1 is MNHEY and CDR2 SMNVEV (reference sequence). As DNA, the CDR3 is TGTGCCACCCGGCGGGGACTAGCGGGGGCGAGCACCGAGGAGCTGTTTTTT. Translated: CATRRGLAGASTEELFF.

The chain is built from TRBV6-1 and TRBJ2-1; TRBD2 matches 14 bases. J was trimmed by 7 bases and V by 5 bases; bases with no gene match: 7. CDR1 is MNHNS, CDR2 SASEGT, per germline. CDR3 length: 16 amino acids. In DNA form, the CDR3 reads TGTGCCAGCAGTAGCCGGACTAGCGGGAGGAGGAATGAGCAGTTCTTC. It yields the protein CASSSRTSGRRNEQFF.

Points on this clonotype: A read error may produce the germline difference seen at one junction end. The rearrangement links TRBV3-1 to TRBJ2-4; D possibly matches TRBD1 or TRBD2 (5 bases each). The CDR3 runs to 16 residues. From germline, CDR1 is LGHDT and CDR2 YNNKEL (reference sequence). The CDR3 here is CASSEEGLRAKNTQYF. The CDR3 coding sequence is TGTGCCAGCAGCGAAGAGGGGCTGCGAGCCAAAAACACTCAGTACTTC.

This clonotype has a count of ten or more. The chain is built from TRBV6-1 and TRBJ2-1; D is perhaps TRBD1 (5 bases). V gave up 5 bases and J gave up 7 bases, with 12 bases separating them. The germline gives CDR1 MNHNS, CDR2 SASEGT. CDR3 length: 13 amino acids. CDR3 coding DNA: TGTGCCAGCAGTAGTCGCAGGGAAAATGAGCAGTTCTTC. This translates into CASSSRRENEQFF.